This record concerns one T cell receptor beta chain sequence. The data are from a study of blood T cell repertoires in COVID-19. The V gene's germline CDR1 is MNHEY and CDR2 SVGAGI. The length of the CDR3 is 14 residues. V lost 2 bases to trimming and J lost 8 bases, with 15 bases between them. Here immunoSEQ multiplex PCR was the method, and the copy in TCRdb shows in-frame clones only, minus some. The sample gives roughly 110,000 clones, around four fifths of which show up once; 4.3% is in the top ten. Sequences were obtained from peripheral blood. This clonotype was obtained from a man aged 65-85 years with acute or convalescent COVID-19. This chain uses TRBV6-5 with TRBJ1-2; D possibly corresponds to TRBD1 (6 bases). The chain's CDR3 is CASSYESRGQGYTF. As DNA, the CDR3 is TGTGCCAGCAGTTACGAGTCCAGGGGCCAGGGCTACACCTTC.